These 5 T cell receptor beta chains were all obtained from the same sample, sequenced in a study of T cell repertoires in cytomegalovirus infection. TCRdb reanalysed the reads using MiXCR and keeps one entry per CDR3 protein. The profile covers 250,000 to 300,000 distinct CDR3 sequences, with 12% to 15% appearing a single time and 8.8% taken by the ten largest. The sequenced sample consisted of PBMCs. These TCRs come from a human donor in good health (CMV status not recorded). Some clones in this sample may be carry-over from other donors' samples.

This clonotype was detected many times. The rearrangement links TRBV7-3 to TRBJ2-7; 8 bases line up with TRBD1. CDR1 is SGHTA, CDR2 FQGTGA, per germline. The CDR3 loop spans 13 amino acids. J gave up 5 bases and V 4 bases, and 4 bases lay outside the gene matches. Here the CDR3 reads CASSSGTGDEQYF. The CDR3, as DNA: TGTGCCAGCAGCTCCGGGACAGGTGACGAGCAGTACTTC.

At least ten counts were recorded for this clonotype. The chain uses TRBV7-8 and TRBJ2-4, with 8 positions matching TRBD1. The CDR3 runs 13 residues. V was pared by 5 bases and J by 7 bases, with 4 bases of the junction left unmatched. The V gene's germline CDR1 is SGHVS and CDR2 FQNEAQ. In nucleotides, the CDR3 is TGTGCCAGCAGCAGAAACAGGGGGAACATTCAGTACTTC. It specifies CASSRNRGNIQYF.

This clonotype was seen a handful of times. The V gene is TRBV6-2 or TRBV6-3, the J gene TRBJ1-5; 10 bases map to TRBD1. CDR3 length equals 15 residues. Germline CDR1 is MNHEY and CDR2 is SVGEGT. J gave up 4 bases and V 7 bases, and 7 bases lay outside the gene matches. In nucleotides, the CDR3 is TGTGCCAGCACCCGACAGGGGGCCTTGAATCAGCCCCAGCATTTT. As protein: CASTRQGALNQPQHF.

As regards this clonotype: Being one base from a much bigger clone, this may be a read error. V usage is TRBV20-1 and J usage is TRBJ1-1; 9 bases line up with TRBD1. The CDR3 consists of 17 residues. The germline V gene has CDR1 DFQATT and CDR2 SNEGSKA (reference sequence). CDR3 coding DNA: TGCAGTCCTAGAGACCCGGACAGGGGCGGTATGAACACTGAAGCTTTCTTT. Translation: CSPRDPDRGGMNTEAFF.

The chain employs TRBV10-3 and TRBJ1-2, with D unclear. The length of the CDR3 is 11 residues. The V end was cut by 3 bases, the J end by 8 bases, with 7 bases between. Germline V gene data show CDR1 as ENHRY and CDR2 as SYGVKD. The CDR3 protein is CAISEGMGYTF. CDR3 bases: TGTGCCATCAGTGAAGGGATGGGCTACACCTTC.